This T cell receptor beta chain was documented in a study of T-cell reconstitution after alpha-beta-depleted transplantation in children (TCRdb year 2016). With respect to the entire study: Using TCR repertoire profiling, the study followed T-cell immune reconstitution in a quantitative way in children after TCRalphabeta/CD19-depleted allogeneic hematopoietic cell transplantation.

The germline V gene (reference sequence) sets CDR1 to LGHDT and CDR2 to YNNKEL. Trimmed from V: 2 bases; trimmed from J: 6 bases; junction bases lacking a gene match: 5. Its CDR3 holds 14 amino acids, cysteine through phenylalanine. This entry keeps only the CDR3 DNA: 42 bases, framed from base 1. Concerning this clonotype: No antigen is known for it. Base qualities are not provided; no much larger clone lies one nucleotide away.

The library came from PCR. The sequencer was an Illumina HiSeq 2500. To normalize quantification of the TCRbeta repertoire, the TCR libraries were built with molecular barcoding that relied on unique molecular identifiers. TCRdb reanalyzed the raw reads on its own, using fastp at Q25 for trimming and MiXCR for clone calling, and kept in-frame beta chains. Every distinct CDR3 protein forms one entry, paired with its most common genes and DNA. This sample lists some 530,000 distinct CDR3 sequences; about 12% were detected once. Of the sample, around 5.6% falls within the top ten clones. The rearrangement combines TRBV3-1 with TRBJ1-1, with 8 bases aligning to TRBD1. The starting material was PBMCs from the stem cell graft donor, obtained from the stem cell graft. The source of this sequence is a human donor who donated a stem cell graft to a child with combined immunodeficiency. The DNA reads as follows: TGTGCCAGCAGCCAAACCCCAGGGGGCCCTGAAGCTTTCTTT. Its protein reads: CASSQTPGGPEAFF.